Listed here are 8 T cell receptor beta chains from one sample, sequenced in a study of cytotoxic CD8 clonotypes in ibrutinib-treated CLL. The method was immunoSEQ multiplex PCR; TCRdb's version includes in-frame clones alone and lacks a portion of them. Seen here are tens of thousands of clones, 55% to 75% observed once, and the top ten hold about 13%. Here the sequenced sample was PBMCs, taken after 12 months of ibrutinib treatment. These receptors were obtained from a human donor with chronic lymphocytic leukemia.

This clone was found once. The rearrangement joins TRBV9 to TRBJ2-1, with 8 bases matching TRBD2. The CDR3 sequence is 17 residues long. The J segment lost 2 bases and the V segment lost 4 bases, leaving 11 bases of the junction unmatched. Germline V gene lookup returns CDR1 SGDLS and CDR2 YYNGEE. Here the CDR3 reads CASSPGGAVLTYNEQFF. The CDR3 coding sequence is TGTGCCAGCAGCCCCGGGGGGGCGGTCCTCACCTACAATGAGCAGTTCTTC.

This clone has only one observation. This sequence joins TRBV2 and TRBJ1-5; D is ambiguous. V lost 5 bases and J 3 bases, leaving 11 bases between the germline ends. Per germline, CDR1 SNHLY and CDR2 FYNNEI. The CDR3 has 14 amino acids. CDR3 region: CASSLRRPNQPQHF. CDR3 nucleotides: TGTGCCAGCAGTCTAAGGAGGCCCAATCAGCCCCAGCATTTT.

The CDR3 reads CASSPGPYNEQFF. The CDR3 DNA reads TGTGCCAGCTCACCCGGGCCCTACAATGAGCAGTTCTTC. This rearrangement joins TRBV18 to TRBJ2-1; D is undetermined. There are 13 residues in the CDR3. Trimming removed 3 bases from V and 2 bases from J, with 5 bases in between. Germline V gene data show CDR1 as KGHSH and CDR2 as LQKENI.

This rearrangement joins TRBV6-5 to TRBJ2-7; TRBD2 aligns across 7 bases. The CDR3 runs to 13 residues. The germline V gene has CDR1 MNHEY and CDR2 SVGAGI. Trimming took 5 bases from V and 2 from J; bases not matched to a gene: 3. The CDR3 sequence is CASSRDYPYEQYF. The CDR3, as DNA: TGTGCCAGCAGTCGGGACTACCCCTACGAGCAGTACTTC.

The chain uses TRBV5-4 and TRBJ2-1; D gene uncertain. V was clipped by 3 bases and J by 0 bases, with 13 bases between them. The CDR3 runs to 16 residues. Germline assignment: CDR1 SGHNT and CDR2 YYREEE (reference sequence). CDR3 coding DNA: TGTGCCAGCAGCTCCGGCGGCACTTTCTCCTACAATGAGCAGTTCTTC. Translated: CASSSGGTFSYNEQFF.

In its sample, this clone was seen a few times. For the CDR3, the DNA is TGTGCCAGCAGAGCCGGGACCTACGAGCAGTACTTC. Translated: CASRAGTYEQYF. The chain joins TRBV6-1 to TRBJ2-7; D may be TRBD2 (5 bases). CDR1 and CDR2 from the germline V gene are MNHNS and SASEGT. This CDR3 is built from 12 residues. V was shortened by 6 bases and J by 2 bases, with 8 bases between the two germline ends.

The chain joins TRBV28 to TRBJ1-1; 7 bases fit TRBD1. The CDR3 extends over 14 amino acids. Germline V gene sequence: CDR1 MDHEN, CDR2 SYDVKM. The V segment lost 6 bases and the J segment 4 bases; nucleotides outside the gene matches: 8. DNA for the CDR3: TGTGCCAGCAGGTCCCGGACAGGCCGCACTGAAGCTTTCTTT. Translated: CASRSRTGRTEAFF.

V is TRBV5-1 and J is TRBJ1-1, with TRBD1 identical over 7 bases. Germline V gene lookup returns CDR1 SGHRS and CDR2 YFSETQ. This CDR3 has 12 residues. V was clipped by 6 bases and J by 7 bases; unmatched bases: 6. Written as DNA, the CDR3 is TGCGCCAGCAAAAAAACAGGGGATGAAGCTTTCTTT. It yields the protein CASKKTGDEAFF.